This T cell receptor (beta chain) was found in a study of blood T cell repertoires in COVID-19. Study in general: The United States, Italy and Spain provided the acute and convalescent COVID-19 samples. T cells, B-cell-depleted T cells, or PBMCs provided the cDNA or gDNA that served as material.

Per the original data handling: The assay estimated nucleated cells by amplifying reference gene primers. The protocol was immunoSEQ multiplex PCR, while the TCRdb copy is restricted to in-frame clones and leaves out a portion. V and J calls and clone size are given by that table; D and trimming were obtained from the DNA. The sample yields over 100,000 clones, about 89% seen once. From germline, CDR1 is ENHRY and CDR2 SYGVKD. CDR3 length: 15 residues. After removal of 0 bases from V and 0 bases from J, the junction contained 1 base not matched to a gene. This clone has only a few counts. The TCR sequence derives from a man aged 35 to 55 with acute or convalescent COVID-19. The rearrangement uses TRBV10-3 and TRBJ1-2; 7 bases map to TRBD1. The specimen sequenced was peripheral blood. Here the CDR3 reads CAISESGTANYGYTF. CDR3 nucleotides: TGTGCCATCAGTGAGTCCGGGACAGCTAACTATGGCTACACCTTC.